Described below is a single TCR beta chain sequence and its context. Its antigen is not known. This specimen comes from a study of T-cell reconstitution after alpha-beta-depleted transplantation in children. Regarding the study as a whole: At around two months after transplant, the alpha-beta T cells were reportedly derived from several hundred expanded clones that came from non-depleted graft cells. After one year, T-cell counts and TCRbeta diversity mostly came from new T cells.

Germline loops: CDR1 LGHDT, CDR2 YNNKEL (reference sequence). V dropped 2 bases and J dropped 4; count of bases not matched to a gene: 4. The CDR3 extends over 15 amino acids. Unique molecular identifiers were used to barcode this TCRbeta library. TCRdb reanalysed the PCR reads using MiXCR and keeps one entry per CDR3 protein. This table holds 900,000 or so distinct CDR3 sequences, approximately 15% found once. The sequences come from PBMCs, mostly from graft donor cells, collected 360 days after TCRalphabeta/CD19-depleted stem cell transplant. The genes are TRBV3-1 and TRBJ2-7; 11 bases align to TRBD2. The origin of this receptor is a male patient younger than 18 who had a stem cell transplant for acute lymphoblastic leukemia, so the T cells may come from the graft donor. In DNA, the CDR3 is TGTGCCAGCAGCCAAATGGGACTAGCGGTTTACGAGCAGTACTTC. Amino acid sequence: CASSQMGLAVYEQYF.